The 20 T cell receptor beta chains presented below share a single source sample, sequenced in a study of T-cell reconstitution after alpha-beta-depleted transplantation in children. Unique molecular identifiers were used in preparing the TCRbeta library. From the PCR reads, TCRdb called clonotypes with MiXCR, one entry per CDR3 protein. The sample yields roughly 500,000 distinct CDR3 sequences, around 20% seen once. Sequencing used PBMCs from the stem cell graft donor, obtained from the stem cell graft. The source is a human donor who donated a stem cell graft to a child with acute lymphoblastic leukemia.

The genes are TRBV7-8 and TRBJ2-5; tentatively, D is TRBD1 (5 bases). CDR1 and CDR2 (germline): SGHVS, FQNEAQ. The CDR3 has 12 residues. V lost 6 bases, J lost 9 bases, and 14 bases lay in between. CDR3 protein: CASSGQFGAQYF. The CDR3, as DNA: TGTGCCAGCAGTGGACAATTTGGGGCCCAGTACTTC.

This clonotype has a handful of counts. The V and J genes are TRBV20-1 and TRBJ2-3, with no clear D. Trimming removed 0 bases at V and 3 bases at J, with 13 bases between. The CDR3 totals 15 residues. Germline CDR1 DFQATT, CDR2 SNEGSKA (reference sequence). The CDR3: CSARDQKGLTDTQYF. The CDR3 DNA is TGCAGTGCTAGAGATCAAAAGGGCCTGACAGATACGCAGTATTTT.

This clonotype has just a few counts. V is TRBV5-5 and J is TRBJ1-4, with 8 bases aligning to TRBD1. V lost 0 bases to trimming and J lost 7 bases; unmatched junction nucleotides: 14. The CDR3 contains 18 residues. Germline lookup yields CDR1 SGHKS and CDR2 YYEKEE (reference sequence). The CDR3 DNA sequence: TGTGCCAGCAGCTTGGTCTCCACAGGGGGTTATAGTAGTGAAAAACTGTTTTTT. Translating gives CASSLVSTGGYSSEKLFF.

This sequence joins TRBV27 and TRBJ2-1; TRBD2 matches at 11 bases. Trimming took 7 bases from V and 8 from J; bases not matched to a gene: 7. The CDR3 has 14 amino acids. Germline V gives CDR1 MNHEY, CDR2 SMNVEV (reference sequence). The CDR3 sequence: CASIGLAGGHEQFF. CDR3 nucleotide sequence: TGTGCCAGCATCGGGCTAGCGGGAGGTCATGAGCAGTTCTTC.

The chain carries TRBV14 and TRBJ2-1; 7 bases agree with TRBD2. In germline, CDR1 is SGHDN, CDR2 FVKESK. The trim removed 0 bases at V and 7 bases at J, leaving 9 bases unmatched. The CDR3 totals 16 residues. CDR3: CASSQDSGRSGNEQFF. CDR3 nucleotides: TGTGCCAGCAGCCAAGATTCCGGGAGGTCAGGAAATGAGCAGTTCTTC.

This CDR3 reads CASSLPGLYTGELFF. CDR3 bases: TGTGCCAGCAGCTTGCCTGGACTATACACCGGGGAGCTGTTTTTT. The gene calls are TRBV5-6 and TRBJ2-2, with a possible D match to TRBD2 (6 bases). Germline V CDR1 and CDR2: SGHDT, YYEEEE. This CDR3 region has 15 residues. The V end was cut by 1 base, the J end by 3 bases, with 10 bases between.

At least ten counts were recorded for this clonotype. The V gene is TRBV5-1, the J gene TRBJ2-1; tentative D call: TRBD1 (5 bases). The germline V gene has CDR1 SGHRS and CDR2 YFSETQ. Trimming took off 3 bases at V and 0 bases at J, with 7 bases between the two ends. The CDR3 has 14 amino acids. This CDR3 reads CASSWGNSYNEQFF. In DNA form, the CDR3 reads TGCGCCAGCAGCTGGGGCAACTCCTACAATGAGCAGTTCTTC.

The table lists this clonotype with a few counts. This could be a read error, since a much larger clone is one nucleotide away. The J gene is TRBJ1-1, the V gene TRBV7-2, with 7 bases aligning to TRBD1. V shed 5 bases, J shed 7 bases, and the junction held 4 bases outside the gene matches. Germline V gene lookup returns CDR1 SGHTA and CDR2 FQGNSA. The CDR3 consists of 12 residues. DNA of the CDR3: TGTGCCAGCAGCCTCTGGACAGGTGAAGCTTTCTTT. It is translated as CASSLWTGEAFF.

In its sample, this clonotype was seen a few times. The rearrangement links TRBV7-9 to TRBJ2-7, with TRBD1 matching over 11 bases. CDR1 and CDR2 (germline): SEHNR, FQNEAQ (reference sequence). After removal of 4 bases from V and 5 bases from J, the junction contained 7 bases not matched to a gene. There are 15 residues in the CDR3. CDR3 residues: CASSSWTGGRDEQYF. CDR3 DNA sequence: TGTGCCAGCAGCTCCTGGACAGGGGGCAGGGACGAGCAGTACTTC.

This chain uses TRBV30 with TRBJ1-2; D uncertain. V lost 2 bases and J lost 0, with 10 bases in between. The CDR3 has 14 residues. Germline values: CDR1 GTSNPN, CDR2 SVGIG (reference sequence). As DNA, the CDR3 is TGTGCCTGGAGTTTCTATACAGCTAACTATGGCTACACCTTC. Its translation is CAWSFYTANYGYTF.

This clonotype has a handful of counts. This CDR3 reads CASSLGNPYEQYF. CDR3 sequence (DNA): TGTGCCAGCAGTTTAGGGAACCCCTACGAGCAGTACTTC. The chain recombines TRBV12-3 or TRBV12-4 with TRBJ2-7; D not certain. CDR3 length equals 13 residues. V gave up 1 base and J gave up 2 bases, with 6 bases separating them.

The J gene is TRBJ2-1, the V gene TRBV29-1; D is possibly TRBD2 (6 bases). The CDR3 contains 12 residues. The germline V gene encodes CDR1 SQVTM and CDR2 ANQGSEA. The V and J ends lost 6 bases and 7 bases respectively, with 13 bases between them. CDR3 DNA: TGCAGCGTGGAGGGAATAGGGAATGAGCAGTTCTTC. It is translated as CSVEGIGNEQFF.

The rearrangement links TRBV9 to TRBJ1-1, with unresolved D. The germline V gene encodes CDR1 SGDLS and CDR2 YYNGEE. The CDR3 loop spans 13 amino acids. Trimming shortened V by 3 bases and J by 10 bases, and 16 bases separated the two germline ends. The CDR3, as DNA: TGTGCCAGCAGCGCAACTACTTCACTAAGAGCTTTCTTT. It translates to CASSATTSLRAFF.

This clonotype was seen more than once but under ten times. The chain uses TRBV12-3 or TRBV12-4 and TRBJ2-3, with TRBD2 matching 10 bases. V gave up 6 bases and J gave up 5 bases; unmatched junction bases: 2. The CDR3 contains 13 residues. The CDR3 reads CASSQREGDTQYF. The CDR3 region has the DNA TGTGCCAGCAGCCAGCGGGAGGGAGATACGCAGTATTTT.

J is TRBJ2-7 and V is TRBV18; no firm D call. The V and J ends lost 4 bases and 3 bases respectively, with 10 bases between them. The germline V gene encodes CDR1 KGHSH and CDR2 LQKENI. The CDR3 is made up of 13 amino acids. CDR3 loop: CASSLRSGYEQYF. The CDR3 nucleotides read TGTGCCAGCTCACTCCGGAGTGGCTACGAGCAGTACTTC.

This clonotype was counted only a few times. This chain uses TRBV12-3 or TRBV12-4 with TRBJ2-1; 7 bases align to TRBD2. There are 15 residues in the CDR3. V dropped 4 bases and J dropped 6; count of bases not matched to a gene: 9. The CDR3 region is CASSSPETGGNEQFF. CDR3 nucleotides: TGTGCCAGCAGTTCCCCCGAAACGGGAGGCAATGAGCAGTTCTTC.

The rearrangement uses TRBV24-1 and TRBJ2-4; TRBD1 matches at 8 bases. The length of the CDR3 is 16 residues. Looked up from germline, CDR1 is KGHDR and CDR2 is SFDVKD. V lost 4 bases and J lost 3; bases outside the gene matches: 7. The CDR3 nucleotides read TGTGCCACCAGTGACACCCGGACAGGGAGCAAAAACATTCAGTACTTC. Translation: CATSDTRTGSKNIQYF.

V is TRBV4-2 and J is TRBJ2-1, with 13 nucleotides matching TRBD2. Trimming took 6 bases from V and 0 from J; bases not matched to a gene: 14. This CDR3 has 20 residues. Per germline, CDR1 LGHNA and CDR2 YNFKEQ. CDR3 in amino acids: CASRGATSGRFFSSYNEQFF. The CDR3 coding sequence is TGTGCCAGCAGGGGAGCGACTAGCGGGAGGTTTTTCAGCTCCTACAATGAGCAGTTCTTC.

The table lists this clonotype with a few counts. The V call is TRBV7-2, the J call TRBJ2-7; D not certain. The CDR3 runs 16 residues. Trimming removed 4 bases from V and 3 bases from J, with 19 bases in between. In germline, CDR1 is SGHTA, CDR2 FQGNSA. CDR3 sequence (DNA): TGTGCCAGCAGCTGGCTGGAAGGCAGCCTGGTCTACGAGCAGTACTTC. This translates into CASSWLEGSLVYEQYF. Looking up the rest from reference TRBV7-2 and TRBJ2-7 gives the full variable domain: GAGVSQSPSNKVTEKGKDVELRCDPISGHTALYWYRQSLGQGLEFLIYFQGNSAPDKSGLPSDRFSAERTGGSVSTLTIQRTQQEDSAVYLCASSWLEGSLVYEQYFGPGTRLTVT.

CDR3 bases: TGCGCCAGCAGCCAAGATTCAGGGACCGGGGAGCTGTTTTTT. It is translated as CASSQDSGTGELFF. The rearrangement joins TRBV4-1 to TRBJ2-2; the D gene is possibly TRBD1 (5 bases). Germline values: CDR1 MGHRA, CDR2 YSYEKL. The CDR3 runs 14 residues. V was clipped by 0 bases and J by 5 bases, with 7 bases between them.